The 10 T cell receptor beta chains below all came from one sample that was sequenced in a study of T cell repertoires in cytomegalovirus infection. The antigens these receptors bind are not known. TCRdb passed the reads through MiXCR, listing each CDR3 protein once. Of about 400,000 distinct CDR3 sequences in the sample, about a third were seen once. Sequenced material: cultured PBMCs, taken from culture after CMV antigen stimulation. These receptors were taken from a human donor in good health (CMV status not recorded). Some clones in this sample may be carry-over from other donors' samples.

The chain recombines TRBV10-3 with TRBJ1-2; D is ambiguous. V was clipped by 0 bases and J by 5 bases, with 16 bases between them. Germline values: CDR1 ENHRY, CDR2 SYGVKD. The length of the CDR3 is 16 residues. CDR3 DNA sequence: TGTGCCATCAGTGAGTCCCGCGGTTTCGAGGGATATGGCTACACCTTC. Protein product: CAISESRGFEGYGYTF.

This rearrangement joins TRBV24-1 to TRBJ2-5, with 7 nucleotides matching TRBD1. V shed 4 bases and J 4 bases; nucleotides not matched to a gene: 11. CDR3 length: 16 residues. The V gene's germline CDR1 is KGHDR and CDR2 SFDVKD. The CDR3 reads CATSDTTGIERETQYF. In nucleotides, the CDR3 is TGTGCCACCAGTGACACGACAGGGATCGAGCGAGAGACCCAGTACTTC.

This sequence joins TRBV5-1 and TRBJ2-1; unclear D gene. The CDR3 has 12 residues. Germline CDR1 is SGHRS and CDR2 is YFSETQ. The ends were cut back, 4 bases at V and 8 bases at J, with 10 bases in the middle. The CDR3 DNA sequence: TGCGCCAGCAGCATCGAGGCGCATGAGCAGTTCTTC. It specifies CASSIEAHEQFF.

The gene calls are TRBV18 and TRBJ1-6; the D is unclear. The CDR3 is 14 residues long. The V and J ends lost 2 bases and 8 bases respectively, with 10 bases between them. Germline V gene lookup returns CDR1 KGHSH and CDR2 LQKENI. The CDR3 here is CASSPDLRDSPLHF. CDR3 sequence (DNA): TGTGCCAGCTCACCAGACCTTAGGGATTCACCCCTCCACTTT.

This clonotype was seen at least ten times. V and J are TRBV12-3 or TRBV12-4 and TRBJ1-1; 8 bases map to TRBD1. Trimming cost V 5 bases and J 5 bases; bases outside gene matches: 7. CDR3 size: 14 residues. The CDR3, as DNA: TGTGCCAGCAGTGACAGGGGAGGAAAGACTGAAGCTTTCTTT. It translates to CASSDRGGKTEAFF.

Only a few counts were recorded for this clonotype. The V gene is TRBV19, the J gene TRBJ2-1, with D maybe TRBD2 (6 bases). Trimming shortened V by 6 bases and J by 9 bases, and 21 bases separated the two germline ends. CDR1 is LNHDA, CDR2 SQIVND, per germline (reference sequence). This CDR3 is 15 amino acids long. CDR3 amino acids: CASRKRSGPLPEQFF. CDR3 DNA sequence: TGTGCCAGTAGAAAACGAAGCGGGCCCTTGCCTGAGCAGTTCTTC.

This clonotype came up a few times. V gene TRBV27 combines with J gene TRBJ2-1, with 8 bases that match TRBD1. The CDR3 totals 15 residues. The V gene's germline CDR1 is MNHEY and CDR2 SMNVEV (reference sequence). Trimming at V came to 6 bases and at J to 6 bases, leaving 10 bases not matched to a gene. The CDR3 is CASSDGQGRGNEQFF. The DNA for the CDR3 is TGTGCCAGCAGCGACGGACAGGGTCGAGGCAATGAGCAGTTCTTC.

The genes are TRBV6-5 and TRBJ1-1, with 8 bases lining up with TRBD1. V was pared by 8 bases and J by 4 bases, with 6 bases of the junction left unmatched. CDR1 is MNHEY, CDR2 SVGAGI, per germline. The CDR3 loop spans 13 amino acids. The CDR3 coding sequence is TGTGCCAGCCGCAAAACAGGGGGCACTGAAGCTTTCTTT. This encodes CASRKTGGTEAFF.

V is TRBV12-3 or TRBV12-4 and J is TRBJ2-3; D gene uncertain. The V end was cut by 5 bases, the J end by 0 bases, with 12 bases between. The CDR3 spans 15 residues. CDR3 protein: CASSPESVSTDTQYF. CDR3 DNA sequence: TGTGCCAGCAGTCCTGAGAGTGTTAGCACAGATACGCAGTATTTT.

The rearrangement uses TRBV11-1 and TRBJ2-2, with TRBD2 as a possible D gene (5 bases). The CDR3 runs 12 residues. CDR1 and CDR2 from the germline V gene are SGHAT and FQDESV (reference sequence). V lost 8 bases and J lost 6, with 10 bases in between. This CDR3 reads CASGSWSGELFF. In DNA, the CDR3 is TGTGCCAGCGGGAGTTGGTCCGGGGAGCTGTTTTTT.